These 2 T cell receptor beta chains came from one sample sequenced in a study of siplizumab effects on memory and regulatory T cells. Sequencing used immunoSEQ multiplex PCR; TCRdb keeps in-frame clones, though not all of them. This table has about 100,000 clones, about 91% appearing once. Sequenced material: CD4+ T cells sorted from blood. Source of these receptors: a human donor in good health.

The V call is TRBV6-4, the J call TRBJ2-3; 12 bases map to TRBD2. The CDR3 contains 16 residues. Germline V gives CDR1 MRHNA, CDR2 SNTAGT. The V and J ends lost 5 bases and 3 bases, in that order; junction bases with no gene match: 6. The CDR3 sequence: CASSRLAGVGTDTQYF. The CDR3 DNA sequence: TGTGCCAGCAGTCGACTAGCGGGGGTCGGTACAGATACGCAGTATTTT.

The V call is TRBV4-3, the J call TRBJ1-5; D uncertain. With 0 bases removed from V and 5 bases from J, the gap between germline ends came to 11 bases. Germline values: CDR1 LGHNA, CDR2 YSLEER. This CDR3 is built from 15 residues. In DNA, the CDR3 is TGCGCCAGCAGCCAAGAGCTTTCCGGGGATCAGCCCCAGCATTTT. It is translated as CASSQELSGDQPQHF.